These 3 T cell receptor beta chains originate from one sample sequenced in a study of shared clonotypes between healthy human individuals. Profiling relied on immunoSEQ multiplex PCR, and the TCRdb table lists in-frame clones only, not all of them. The sample yields over a million clones, about 84% seen once. Sequenced material: memory CD4+ T cells from PBMCs. Subset here: CD45RA-negative fraction. The receptors originated from a man between 18 and 35 years old in good health. Some clones in this sample may be carry-over from other donors' samples.

V is TRBV28 and J is TRBJ2-2; 11 bases map to TRBD2. The CDR3 covers 20 residues. V shed 7 bases and J 1 base; nucleotides not matched to a gene: 17. Germline CDR1 MDHEN, CDR2 SYDVKM. CDR3 sequence reads: CASTLGYGLAGGLNTGELFF. DNA of the CDR3: TGTGCCAGCACCTTGGGCTATGGGCTAGCGGGAGGCCTGAACACCGGGGAGCTGTTTTTT.

This sequence joins TRBV5-1 and TRBJ2-3, with 11 bases fitting TRBD2. The length of the CDR3 is 17 residues. V lost 5 bases to trimming and J lost 2 bases; unmatched junction nucleotides: 10. Germline CDR1 reads SGHRS; CDR2 reads YFSETQ. The CDR3 here is CASRSEGLAAITDTQYF. The CDR3 nucleotides are TGCGCCAGCAGGTCCGAGGGACTAGCGGCGATCACAGATACGCAGTATTTT.

This chain joins TRBV5-1 and TRBJ2-5; tentatively, D is TRBD1 or TRBD2 (6 bases each). Trimming shortened V by 0 bases and J by 5 bases, and 14 bases separated the two germline ends. This CDR3 spans 15 amino acids. Germline V gene sequence: CDR1 SGHRS, CDR2 YFSETQ. The CDR3 loop is CASSLAWRGSETQYF. The CDR3, as DNA: TGCGCCAGCAGCTTGGCCTGGAGGGGGTCGGAGACCCAGTACTTC.